This T cell receptor beta chain was identified in a study of response to subunit inactivated influenza vaccine. General study findings and limits: With each seasonal influenza vaccination, the authors suggested, few new T cells are recruited.

Worth noting for this clonotype: Its antigen is unknown.

TCRdb re-called the RT-PCR reads through MiXCR, storing one row per CDR3 protein. Here the sample spans almost 250,000 distinct CDR3 sequences, more than 10% being singletons. The CDR3 extends over 15 amino acids. The J segment lost 6 bases and the V segment lost 6 bases, leaving 7 bases of the junction unmatched. The receptor was isolated from a man aged 45-65 years who received an inactivated influenza vaccine. The rearrangement uses TRBV12-3 or TRBV12-4 and TRBJ2-1, with TRBD2 matching 11 bases. The specimen was non-naive T cells sorted from PBMCs, collected less than 15 days before vaccination. The CDR3 nucleotides are TGTGCCAGCAGCCTCCCGGGACTAGCGGTCAATGAGCAGTTCTTC. Its protein product is CASSLPGLAVNEQFF.